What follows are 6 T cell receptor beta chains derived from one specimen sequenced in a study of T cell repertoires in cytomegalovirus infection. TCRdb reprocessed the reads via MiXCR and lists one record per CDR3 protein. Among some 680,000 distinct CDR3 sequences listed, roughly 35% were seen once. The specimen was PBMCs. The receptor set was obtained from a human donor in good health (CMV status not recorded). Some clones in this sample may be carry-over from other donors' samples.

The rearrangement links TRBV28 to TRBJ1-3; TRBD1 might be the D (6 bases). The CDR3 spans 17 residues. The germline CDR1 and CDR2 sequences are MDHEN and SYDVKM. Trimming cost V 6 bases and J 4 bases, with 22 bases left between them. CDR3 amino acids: CASSLFVRRGSGNTIYF. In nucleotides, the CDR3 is TGTGCCAGCAGCCTTTTCGTTCGCAGGGGTTCAGGAAACACCATATATTTT.

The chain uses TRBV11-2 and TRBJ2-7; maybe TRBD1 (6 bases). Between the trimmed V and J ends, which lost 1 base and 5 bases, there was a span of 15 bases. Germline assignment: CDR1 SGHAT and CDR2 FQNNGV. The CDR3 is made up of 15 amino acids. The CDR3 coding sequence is TGTGCCAGCAGCTTAGTAAGTGGCAGGGGAGACGAGCAGTACTTC. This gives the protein CASSLVSGRGDEQYF.

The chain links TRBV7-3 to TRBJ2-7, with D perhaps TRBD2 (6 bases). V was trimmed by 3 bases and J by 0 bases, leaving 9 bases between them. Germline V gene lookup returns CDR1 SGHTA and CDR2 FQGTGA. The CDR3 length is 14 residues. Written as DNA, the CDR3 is TGTGCCAGCAGCTTGGCGGGGAACTCCTACGAGCAGTACTTC. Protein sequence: CASSLAGNSYEQYF.

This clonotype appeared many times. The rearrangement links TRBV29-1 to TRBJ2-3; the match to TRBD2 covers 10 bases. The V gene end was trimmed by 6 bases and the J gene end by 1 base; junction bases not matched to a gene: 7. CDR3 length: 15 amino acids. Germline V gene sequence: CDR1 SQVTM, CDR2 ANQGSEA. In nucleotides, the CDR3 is TGCAGCGTGAATGTAGCGGGGGGCCGCACAGATACGCAGTATTTT. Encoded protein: CSVNVAGGRTDTQYF.

The CDR3 region is CASTLPEGMGDYGYTF. CDR3 in DNA: TGTGCCAGCACCCTACCCGAGGGGATGGGGGACTATGGCTACACCTTC. The V gene is TRBV2, the J gene TRBJ1-2; possible D gene TRBD1, 5 bases. CDR3 length equals 16 residues. Germline lookup yields CDR1 SNHLY and CDR2 FYNNEI. The germline V and J ends were trimmed by 7 bases and 3 bases, with 21 bases remaining between them.

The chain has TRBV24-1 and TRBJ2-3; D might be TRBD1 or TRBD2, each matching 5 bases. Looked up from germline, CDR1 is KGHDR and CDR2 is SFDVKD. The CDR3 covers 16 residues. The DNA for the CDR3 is TGTTCCATCAGTGATTGGGGGACGCAAAGGACAGATACGCAGTATTTT. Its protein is CSISDWGTQRTDTQYF.